The clone carrying this T cell receptor beta chain was seen a few times. Its target is not known. This entry belongs to a study of beta chain features in type 1 diabetes. Study at large: The examined sorted cells totaled 107,917,701 across samples.

Whole-study findings and limits: The VDJ junctions of type 1 diabetes patients carried fewer insertions and more deletions. Patients with Type 1 diabetes showed moderately but significantly shorter TCRB CDR3s in all four CD4+ subsets.

The sequenced template was cDNA made from the entire isolated RNA. Here immunoSEQ multiplex PCR was the method, and the copy in TCRdb shows in-frame clones only, minus some. The repertoire holds about 340,000 clones, with approximately 13% as singletons. Isolation of CD4+ naive, central memory, regulatory and stem cell-like memory cells was achieved by sorting via CD45RO/CCR7/CD25/CD127/CD95/CD27. CDR1 and CDR2 from the germline V gene are GTSNPN and SVGIG (reference sequence). This CDR3 contains 16 residues. The V end lost 1 base, the J end lost 3 bases, and 16 bases lay between the germline ends. V gene TRBV30 combines with J gene TRBJ2-1, with TRBD2 as a possible D gene (6 bases). Material: naive CD4+ T cells from blood. This clonotype originated in a woman aged 18 to 35 with type 1 diabetes. The CDR3 spells CAWSAGLATYYNEQFF. DNA for the CDR3: TGTGCCTGGAGTGCCGGCCTAGCGACCTACTACAATGAGCAGTTCTTC.